The 31 T cell receptor beta chains below come from one sample, sequenced in a study of T-cell reconstitution after alpha-beta-depleted transplantation in children. Preparing the TCRbeta library involved the use of unique molecular identifiers. From the PCR reads, TCRdb called clonotypes with MiXCR, one entry per CDR3 protein. The sample lists around 580,000 distinct CDR3 sequences; about a quarter were seen once. The specimen was PBMCs, collected before TCRalphabeta/CD19-depleted stem cell transplant. Receptors were obtained from a boy in the first two years of life with Wiskott-Aldrich syndrome, due to receive a stem cell transplant.

The chain carries TRBV5-1 and TRBJ2-7; 8 positions match TRBD2. CDR3 length equals 13 residues. J was trimmed by 2 bases and V by 8 bases; bases with no gene match: 6. Germline V lookup: CDR1 SGHRS, CDR2 YFSETQ. In DNA form, the CDR3 reads TGCGCCAGTTCGAGGACTAGCACCTACGAGCAGTACTTC. Residues: CASSRTSTYEQYF. Filled out from reference TRBV5-1 and TRBJ2-7, the complete variable domain reads KAGVTQTPRYLIKTRGQQVTLSCSPISGHRSVSWYQQTPGQGLQFLFEYFSETQRNKGNFPGRFSGRQFSNSRSEMNVSTLELGDSALYLCASSRTSTYEQYFGPGTRLTVT.

This clonotype has just a few counts. This chain links TRBV19 with TRBJ2-1; either TRBD1 or TRBD2 may supply D (5 bases each). Germline CDR1 and CDR2: LNHDA and SQIVND (reference sequence). The CDR3 sequence is 13 residues long. Deletions cut 3 bases from V and 7 bases from J, with 10 bases between. For the CDR3, the DNA is TGTGCCAGTAGTATTTGGGGCGGGAATGAGCAGTTCTTC. Residues: CASSIWGGNEQFF. The full variable domain, in which reference TRBV19 and TRBJ2-1 provide the parts outside the CDR3, is DGGITQSPKYLFRKEGQNVTLSCEQNLNHDAMYWYRQDPGQGLRLIYYSQIVNDFQKGDIAEGYSVSREKKESFPLTVTSAQKNPTAFYLCASSIWGGNEQFFGPGTRLTVL.

The rearrangement links TRBV6-1 to TRBJ2-3; 11 bases map to TRBD2. This CDR3 is 15 amino acids long. CDR1 is MNHNS, CDR2 SASEGT, per germline. The V segment lost 5 bases and the J segment 4 bases; nucleotides outside the gene matches: 5. The DNA for the CDR3 is TGTGCCAGCAGTATAGCGGGAGGGCCGGCAGATACGCAGTATTTT. Its protein is CASSIAGGPADTQYF.

The chain couples TRBV20-1 to TRBJ2-3, with D perhaps given as TRBD1 or TRBD2 (5 bases each). This CDR3 contains 14 residues. CDR1 DFQATT and CDR2 SNEGSKA come from the germline V gene (reference sequence). V lost 3 bases, J lost 5 bases, and 15 bases lay in between. The CDR3 here is CSASILARGDTQYF. CDR3 DNA sequence: TGCAGTGCTAGTATACTGGCGAGGGGAGATACGCAGTATTTT.

V usage is TRBV7-8 and J usage is TRBJ2-1; 8 bases fit TRBD2. The V and J ends lost 4 bases and 2 bases, in that order; junction bases with no gene match: 4. Germline V gives CDR1 SGHVS, CDR2 FQNEAQ. CDR3 length: 15 amino acids. The CDR3 region has the DNA TGTGCCAGCAGCTCAAGGACTAGCACCTACAATGAGCAGTTCTTC. Its protein is CASSSRTSTYNEQFF.

The CDR3 sequence: CASSLKDTLIQETQYF. The CDR3 DNA follows: TGCGCCAGCAGCTTGAAGGACACCCTTATCCAAGAGACCCAGTACTTC. The chain carries TRBV5-1 and TRBJ2-5, with D maybe TRBD1 (5 bases). Germline assignment: CDR1 SGHRS and CDR2 YFSETQ. The ends were cut back, 1 base at V and 1 base at J, with 14 bases in the middle. The CDR3 consists of 16 residues.

The chain carries TRBV25-1 and TRBJ2-5; 10 bases are shared with TRBD2. Germline CDR1 and CDR2: MGHDK and SYGVNS. Unmatched junction bases numbered 4, after V lost 2 bases and J lost 4 bases. The CDR3 sequence is 15 residues long. CDR3 sequence reads: CASSESGRAGETQYF. Written as DNA, the CDR3 is TGTGCCAGCAGTGAAAGCGGGAGGGCCGGAGAGACCCAGTACTTC.

The CDR3 protein is CASSFEGATYNEQFF. The DNA of the CDR3 is TGTGCCAGCAGCTTTGAGGGAGCTACCTACAATGAGCAGTTCTTC. This chain links TRBV7-9 with TRBJ2-1, with D perhaps TRBD2 (5 bases). Trimming left V 3 bases short and J 2 bases short, with 11 bases between. The germline CDR1 and CDR2 sequences are SEHNR and FQNEAQ (reference sequence). The CDR3 extends over 15 amino acids.

This clonotype occurred once. The rearrangement links TRBV2 to TRBJ1-5; no clear D. Deletions cut 2 bases from V and 4 bases from J, with 12 bases between. The CDR3 runs to 15 residues. Germline V gene data show CDR1 as SNHLY and CDR2 as FYNNEI. Here the CDR3 reads CASSEKFRLNQPQHF. Written as DNA, the CDR3 is TGTGCCAGCAGTGAAAAGTTCAGGCTGAATCAGCCCCAGCATTTT.

The rearrangement uses TRBV9 and TRBJ1-1; 7 bases line up with TRBD1. The germline gives CDR1 SGDLS, CDR2 YYNGEE. With V trimmed by 2 bases and J by 7 bases, 2 bases remained unmatched. The CDR3 sequence is 12 residues long. The CDR3 is CASSVGTDEAFF. The DNA for the CDR3 is TGTGCCAGCAGCGTGGGGACAGATGAAGCTTTCTTT.

This clonotype was counted only a few times. This chain connects TRBV20-1 to TRBJ2-1; D is possibly TRBD2 (6 bases). This CDR3 has 13 residues. The germline V gene has CDR1 DFQATT and CDR2 SNEGSKA (reference sequence). V lost 0 bases and J 12 bases, leaving 15 bases between the germline ends. The CDR3 loop reads CSARDIGVGGQFF. The CDR3 nucleotides read TGCAGTGCTAGAGATATAGGGGTCGGGGGGCAGTTCTTC.

CDR3 sequence (DNA): TGTGCCAGCAGCCAAGATATATTGGGGCAGATAACTTTCTTT. The encoded protein is CASSQDILGQITFF. J is TRBJ1-1 and V is TRBV14; tentative D call: TRBD1 (5 bases). V was clipped by 0 bases and J by 12 bases, with 17 bases between them. This CDR3 comprises 14 residues. Germline V gives CDR1 SGHDN, CDR2 FVKESK.

This chain joins TRBV11-2 and TRBJ2-5; 9 bases match TRBD2. CDR1 and CDR2 (germline): SGHAT, FQNNGV. The CDR3 has 17 residues. V shed 5 bases, J shed 7 bases, and the junction held 17 bases outside the gene matches. CDR3 loop: CASSLNPAGGLGGTQYF. The CDR3 nucleotides are TGTGCCAGCAGCCTAAATCCAGCGGGAGGCCTGGGAGGGACCCAGTACTTC.

This clonotype was counted a few times. The chain has TRBV6-5 and TRBJ2-5; TRBD2 agrees at 7 bases. CDR3 length: 15 residues. V lost 2 bases, J lost 5 bases, and 8 bases stayed unmatched. In germline, CDR1 is MNHEY, CDR2 SVGAGI. The CDR3: CASSYVASGGETQYF. CDR3 bases: TGTGCCAGCAGTTACGTGGCTAGCGGAGGGGAGACCCAGTACTTC.

The rearrangement joins TRBV12-3 or TRBV12-4 to TRBJ2-7; 8 positions match TRBD2. The trim removed 5 bases at V and 5 bases at J, leaving 8 bases unmatched. CDR3 length: 14 residues. CDR3 residues: CASSPRLAQNEQYF. DNA for the CDR3: TGTGCCAGCAGTCCCCGACTAGCGCAGAACGAGCAGTACTTC.

The rearrangement links TRBV20-1 to TRBJ2-7, with TRBD2 matching 13 bases. The V gene end was trimmed by 5 bases and the J gene end by 7 bases; junction bases not matched to a gene: 11. The CDR3 spans 15 residues. Germline V CDR1 and CDR2: DFQATT, SNEGSKA (reference sequence). The CDR3: CSAETSGRALGEQYF. The CDR3 DNA reads TGCAGTGCTGAAACTAGCGGGAGGGCCTTGGGGGAGCAGTACTTC.

This clonotype was picked up a small number of times. The gene calls are TRBV5-1 and TRBJ2-1; D ambiguous. CDR1 is SGHRS and CDR2 is YFSETQ in the germline V gene. The ends were cut back, 0 bases at V and 10 bases at J, with 14 bases in the middle. This CDR3 region has 14 residues. The CDR3 coding sequence is TGCGCCAGCAGCTTGGAAATGGTGGGAAACGAGCAGTTCTTC. Encoded protein: CASSLEMVGNEQFF.

This rearrangement joins TRBV20-1 to TRBJ2-3, with D perhaps matching TRBD2 (5 bases). The V gene's germline CDR1 is DFQATT and CDR2 SNEGSKA (reference sequence). The CDR3 runs 14 residues. As DNA, the CDR3 is TGCGGAACGCCCGAGGGTAGCGAGGGAGATACGCAGTATTTT. As protein: CGTPEGSEGDTQYF.

This clonotype has only a few counts. The chain joins TRBV5-1 to TRBJ2-2; 7 bases line up with TRBD2. With V trimmed by 4 bases and J by 4 bases, 4 bases remained unmatched. CDR1 and CDR2 (germline): SGHRS, YFSETQ. The CDR3 loop spans 14 amino acids. The CDR3 DNA reads as TGCGCCAGCAGCCGAGGGGAGGGCACCGGGGAGCTGTTTTTT. It is translated as CASSRGEGTGELFF.

The rearrangement links TRBV5-5 to TRBJ2-2, with a weak D call TRBD2 (5 bases). Germline CDR1 is SGHKS and CDR2 is YYEKEE (reference sequence). The ends were cut back, 4 bases at V and 5 bases at J, with 12 bases in the middle. The CDR3 is made up of 14 amino acids. The CDR3 sequence: CASSTGTRTGELFF. The DNA for the CDR3 is TGTGCCAGCAGCACGGGAACGAGAACCGGGGAGCTGTTTTTT.

This clonotype was detected only a few times. The chain recombines TRBV5-4 with TRBJ2-4; either TRBD1 or TRBD2 may supply D (5 bases each). The germline V and J ends were trimmed by 0 bases and 7 bases, with 14 bases remaining between them. The CDR3 is 15 residues long. CDR1 is SGHNT, CDR2 YYREEE, per germline (reference sequence). The CDR3 DNA reads TGTGCCAGCAGCTTGGATCCCCAGGGACCGAACATTCAGTACTTC. This encodes CASSLDPQGPNIQYF.

The V call is TRBV5-1, the J call TRBJ1-1; TRBD1 matches 7 bases. The length of the CDR3 is 14 residues. J lost 5 bases, V lost 6 bases, and 10 bases had no gene match. Looked up from germline, CDR1 is SGHRS and CDR2 is YFSETQ. The CDR3 loop is CASISTGTSTEAFF. CDR3 coding DNA: TGCGCCAGCATCTCGACAGGGACCTCAACTGAAGCTTTCTTT.

This chain uses TRBV4-1 with TRBJ1-1; D may be TRBD1 (6 bases). From germline, CDR1 is MGHRA and CDR2 YSYEKL. The CDR3 is 15 amino acids. V was cut by 1 base and J by 0 bases, with 9 bases left in between. CDR3 amino acids: CASSQVRTVNTEAFF. The DNA for the CDR3 is TGCGCCAGCAGCCAAGTTAGGACAGTGAACACTGAAGCTTTCTTT.

This clonotype was detected once. The chain joins TRBV5-1 to TRBJ2-5; no firm D call. The CDR3 totals 13 residues. V was clipped by 5 bases and J by 2 bases, with 10 bases between them. Germline-derived CDR1 and CDR2 are SGHRS and YFSETQ. CDR3 residues: CASRVTPQETQYF. The CDR3 region has the DNA TGCGCCAGCAGGGTCACACCGCAAGAGACCCAGTACTTC.

The rearrangement uses TRBV7-2 and TRBJ1-2; possible D gene TRBD1, 5 bases. The CDR3 contains 13 residues. Germline-derived CDR1 and CDR2 are SGHTA and FQGNSA. V was trimmed by 2 bases and J by 3 bases, leaving 7 bases between them. The CDR3 loop is CASSLQGHYGYTF. The CDR3, as DNA: TGTGCCAGCAGCTTACAGGGCCACTATGGCTACACCTTC. The full variable domain, rest sourced from reference TRBV7-2 and TRBJ1-2, is GAGVSQSPSNKVTEKGKDVELRCDPISGHTALYWYRQSLGQGLEFLIYFQGNSAPDKSGLPSDRFSAERTGGSVSTLTIQRTQQEDSAVYLCASSLQGHYGYTFGSGTRLTVV.

The chain has TRBV5-1 and TRBJ2-1; perhaps TRBD2 as D (5 bases). The germline V gene has CDR1 SGHRS and CDR2 YFSETQ. The germline V and J ends were trimmed by 6 bases and 5 bases, with 18 bases remaining between them. This CDR3 region has 15 residues. CDR3: CASKWVGVGHNEQFF. In DNA, the CDR3 is TGCGCCAGCAAGTGGGTGGGAGTCGGCCACAATGAGCAGTTCTTC.

The rearrangement uses TRBV20-1 and TRBJ2-5, with a weak D call TRBD2 (5 bases). The V end was cut by 4 bases, the J end by 5 bases, with 29 bases between. Germline CDR1 reads DFQATT; CDR2 reads SNEGSKA (reference sequence). This CDR3 has 18 amino acids. CDR3 protein: CSATRSGVALFAPETQYF. In DNA form, the CDR3 reads TGCAGTGCTACCCGTTCCGGGGTGGCCCTTTTCGCTCCGGAGACCCAGTACTTC.

This CDR3 reads CASSFTSGRFSGETQYF. CDR3 DNA: TGCGCCAGCAGCTTTACTAGCGGGAGATTTTCGGGAGAGACCCAGTACTTC. The V call is TRBV5-1, the J call TRBJ2-5, with 11 bases matching TRBD2. V dropped 2 bases and J dropped 4; count of bases not matched to a gene: 10. CDR1 SGHRS and CDR2 YFSETQ come from the germline V gene. This CDR3 is 17 amino acids long.

The chain's CDR3 is CASSRLGAAGNTEAFF. As DNA, the CDR3 is TGTGCCAGCTCACGCTTGGGGGCCGCGGGGAACACTGAAGCTTTCTTT. The chain links TRBV18 to TRBJ1-1; TRBD1 might be the D (6 bases). The germline V gene has CDR1 KGHSH and CDR2 LQKENI. Between the trimmed V and J ends, which lost 4 bases and 1 base, there was a span of 16 bases. The CDR3 is made up of 16 amino acids.

This clonotype has a handful of counts. The J gene is TRBJ2-7, the V gene TRBV10-3; TRBD1 agrees at 7 bases. Germline CDR1 is ENHRY and CDR2 is SYGVKD. The CDR3 loop spans 15 amino acids. V was clipped by 6 bases and J by 2 bases; unmatched bases: 10. The CDR3 bases are TGTGCCATCAGCCGAAACCGGGACAGAGCCTACGAGCAGTACTTC. Its translation: CAISRNRDRAYEQYF.

The gene calls are TRBV19 and TRBJ1-5, with D unclear. In germline, CDR1 is LNHDA, CDR2 SQIVND (reference sequence). V dropped 7 bases and J dropped 0 bases, with 4 bases sitting between them. There are 12 residues in the CDR3. Here the CDR3 DNA reads TGTGCCAGTACTAATAGCAATCAGCCCCAGCATTTT. Its protein is CASTNSNQPQHF.